This T cell receptor beta chain originates from a study of control samples from healthy donors and cancer patients. Some clones are missing from TCRdb's copy, which holds only in-frame ones; the method was immunoSEQ multiplex PCR. The sample holds about 42,000 clones, over 65% seen once. CDR3 length: 16 amino acids. In germline, CDR1 is MNHNY, CDR2 SVGAGI (reference sequence). Between the trimmed V and J ends, which lost 8 bases and 4 bases, there was a span of 24 bases. In its sample, this clone was seen a few times. The sequenced material came from blood. The chain combines TRBV6-6 with TRBJ2-7, with D possibly matching TRBD2 (5 bases). The sequence derives from a man between 60 and 75 years old in good health. CDR3 in DNA: TGTGCCAGCGCAGATTCCGGGGTGAGAGGGATATACGAGCAGTACTTC. Its translation: CASADSGVRGIYEQYF.